This T cell receptor (beta chain) stems from a study of blood T cell repertoires in acute mononucleosis (dated by TCRdb to 2018 to 2020). In the study overall: To capture the memory response, convalescent samples were obtained between 5 and 8 months after the acute presentation. The mean EBV load in blood was approximately 4 log10 genome copies per million B cells during acute infection, compared with less than 3 at convalescence. Results and caveats for the whole study, not just this receptor: Persistence into convalescence was observed for only about 8.4% of unique acute clonotypes, yet most of the response was made up by these persisting clonotypes, and the remaining acute clonotypes were seemingly replaced by new diverse de novo clonotypes. The low acute-to-convalescent clonotype overlap might be partly explained by sampling error, because only a fraction of each donor's blood was analyzed. Only a few donors were included in the cohort, so group averages were based on very few individuals. In TCR repertoire selection for BRLF1 (YVL-BR), TCRalpha CDR3 motifs had a dominant role, while TCRbeta had a minimal role.

For TCR profiling, total RNA from at least 8,000 sorted tetramer+ CD8 T cells was reverse transcribed into cDNA. PCR with primers that anneal to V and J regions amplified CDR3 regions and added unique molecular identifiers to track templates. Profiling of the TCRalpha and TCRbeta chains was done on the immunoSEQ platform, including the sequencing and error-correction standards of that platform. On the authors' methods: Clonal copy numbers were corrected for sequencing and PCR errors, and CDR3s were defined according to IMGT conventions. Analysis was restricted to productive rearrangements and performed with immunoSEQ Analyzer versions 2.0 and 3.0, while gene-pairing frequencies underwent further processing in Microsoft Excel. V-J pairings were visualized as Circos plots, and CDR3 motifs were found with MEME plus a custom motifSearch program. The OLGA algorithm was used to calculate the probability of generation of TCR sequences. Clonotypes seen at both visits were designated persistent, clonotypes seen only acutely were designated nonpersistent, and clonotypes seen only at convalescence were designated de novo. An amino acid clonotype used by more than one donor was defined as a public TCR. TCRdb stores this immuneACCESS table with in-frame sequences only. Part of the clones is absent; in the studies checked, under half of the shortfall reflects unresolved V genes, and no reason is known for the rest. V, J and clone size are taken as reported in that table, and D and trimming were inferred from the DNA itself. The sample contains around 1,800 clones, 20% to 25% of them found a single time. Roughly 29% of the sample belongs to the ten largest clones.

The time point label, read with the paper, signifies: convalescence about 6 months (5-8 months) after acute presentation (visit 7). The study tracked CD8 T cell responses to two immunodominant EBV epitopes, BRLF1 109 (YVL-BR) and BMLF1 280 (GLC-BM), over primary infection. A positive serum heterophile antibody test together with EBV viral capsid antigen-specific IgM pointed to primary EBV infection. Magnetic positive selection (MACS) was first used to enrich total CD8 T cells from PBMCs. Live CD3+ CD8+ tetramer+ cells were sorted on a FACSAria III to over 85% purity. A PE-conjugated tetramer loaded with the BRLF1 109-117 peptide was used for cell sorting. Directly ex vivo after tetramer sorting, the TCR repertoires of EBV epitope-specific CD8 T cells were deep-sequenced at acute infection and at convalescence. The donors were a few individuals between 18 and 29 years old who had clinical acute infectious mononucleosis along with laboratory evidence of primary EBV infection. Heparinized peripheral blood was collected when donors presented clinically with mononucleosis symptoms and again about 6 months afterward. Ficoll-Paque density gradient centrifugation was used to isolate PBMCs.

Trimming removed 2 bases from V and 0 bases from J, leaving 15 bases between the germline ends. The CDR3 holds 16 amino acids from the cysteine to the phenylalanine. Only the CDR3 region is kept as DNA, spanning 48 bases read in frame from base 1. CDR1 and CDR2 were assigned from the germline V gene (reference sequence) as SGHNT and YYREEE. This clone was detected many times. No base quality information exists; no much larger clone differs at one position. The receptor's source is a young woman with infectious mononucleosis caused by EBV. The source material was EBV YVL epitope tetramer+ CD8+ T cells sorted from PBMCs, sampled during convalescence from infectious mononucleosis. Sample cell subset or site, as interpreted from the label and publication: CD8 T cells binding a tetramer with EBV BRLF1 109-117 peptide (YVL-BR). The rearranged segments are TRBV5-4 and TRBJ2-7, and the D gene may be TRBD2, 5 bases matching. The nucleotides read TGTGCCAGCAGCTTAGATTGGAGGATTCGCTCCTACGAGCAGTACTTC. Translated, it reads CASSLDWRIRSYEQYF.